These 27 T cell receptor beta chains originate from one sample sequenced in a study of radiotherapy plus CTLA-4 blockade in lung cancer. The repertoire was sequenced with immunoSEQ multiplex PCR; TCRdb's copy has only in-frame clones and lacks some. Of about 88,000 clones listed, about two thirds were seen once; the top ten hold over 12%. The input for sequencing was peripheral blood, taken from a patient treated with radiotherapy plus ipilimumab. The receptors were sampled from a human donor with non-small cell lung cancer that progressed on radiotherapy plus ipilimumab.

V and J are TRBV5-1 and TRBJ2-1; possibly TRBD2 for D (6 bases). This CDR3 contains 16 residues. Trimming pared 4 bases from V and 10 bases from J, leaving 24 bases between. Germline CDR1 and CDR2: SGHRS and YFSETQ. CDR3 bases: TGCGCCAGCAGCCCACGCTGGGACGTAGGTGCGGGAGAGCAGTTCTTC. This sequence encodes CASSPRWDVGAGEQFF.

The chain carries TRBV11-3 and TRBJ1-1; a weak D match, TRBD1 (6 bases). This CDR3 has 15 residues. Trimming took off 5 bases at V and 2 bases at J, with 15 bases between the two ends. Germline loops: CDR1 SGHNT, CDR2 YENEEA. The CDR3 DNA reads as TGTGCCAGCAGCCTTAACGGACAGCCTAACACTGAAGCTTTCTTT. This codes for CASSLNGQPNTEAFF. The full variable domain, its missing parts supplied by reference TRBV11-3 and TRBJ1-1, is EAGVVQSPRYKIIEKKQPVAFWCNPISGHNTLYWYLQNLGQGPELLIRYENEEAVDDSQLPKDRFSAERLKGVDSTLKIQPAELGDSAVYLCASSLNGQPNTEAFFGQGTRLTVV.

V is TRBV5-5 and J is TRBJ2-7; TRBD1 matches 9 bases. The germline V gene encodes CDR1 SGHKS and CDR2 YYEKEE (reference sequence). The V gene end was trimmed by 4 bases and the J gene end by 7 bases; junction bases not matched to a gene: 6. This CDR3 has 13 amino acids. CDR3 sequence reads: CASSPDRGVEQYF. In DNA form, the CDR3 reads TGTGCCAGCAGCCCGGACAGGGGTGTAGAGCAGTACTTC.

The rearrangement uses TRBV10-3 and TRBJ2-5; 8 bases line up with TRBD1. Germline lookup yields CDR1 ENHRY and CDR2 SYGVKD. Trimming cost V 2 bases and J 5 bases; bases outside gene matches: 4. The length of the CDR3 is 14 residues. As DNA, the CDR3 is TGTGCCATCAGTGAGCGACAGGGGACGGAGACCCAGTACTTC. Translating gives CAISERQGTETQYF.

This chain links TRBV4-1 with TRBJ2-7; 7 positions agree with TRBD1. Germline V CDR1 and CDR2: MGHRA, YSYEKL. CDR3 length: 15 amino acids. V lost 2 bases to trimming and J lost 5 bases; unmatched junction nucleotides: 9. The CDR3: CASSQFLDRTHEQYF. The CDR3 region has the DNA TGCGCCAGCAGCCAATTCCTGGACAGGACCCACGAGCAGTACTTC.

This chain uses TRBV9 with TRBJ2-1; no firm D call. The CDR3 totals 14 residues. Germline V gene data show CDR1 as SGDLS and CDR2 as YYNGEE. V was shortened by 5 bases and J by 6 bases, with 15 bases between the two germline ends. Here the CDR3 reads CASSWEVGFNEQFF. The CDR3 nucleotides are TGTGCCAGCAGTTGGGAAGTGGGGTTCAATGAGCAGTTCTTC.

DNA for the CDR3: TGTGCCAGCAGCTACACATACGATGGAGACAATGAGCAGTTCTTC. Encoded protein: CASSYTYDGDNEQFF. V usage is TRBV13 and J usage is TRBJ2-1; D is undetermined. The CDR3 is 15 amino acids. CDR1 and CDR2 (germline): PRHDT, FYEKMQ (reference sequence). V shed 4 bases and J shed 5 bases, with 15 bases lying between them.

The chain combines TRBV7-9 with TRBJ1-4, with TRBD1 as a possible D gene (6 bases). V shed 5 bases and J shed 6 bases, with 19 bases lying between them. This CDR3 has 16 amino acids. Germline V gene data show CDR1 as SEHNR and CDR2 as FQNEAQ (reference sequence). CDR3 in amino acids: CASSLTGAGGDEKLFF. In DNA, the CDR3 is TGTGCCAGCAGCCTGACGGGGGCAGGAGGGGATGAAAAACTGTTTTTT.

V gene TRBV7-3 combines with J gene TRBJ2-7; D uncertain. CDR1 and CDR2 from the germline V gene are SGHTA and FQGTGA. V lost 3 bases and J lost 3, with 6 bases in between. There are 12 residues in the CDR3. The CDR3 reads CASSLSYYEQYF. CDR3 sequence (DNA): TGTGCCAGCAGCTTGTCGTACTACGAGCAGTACTTC.

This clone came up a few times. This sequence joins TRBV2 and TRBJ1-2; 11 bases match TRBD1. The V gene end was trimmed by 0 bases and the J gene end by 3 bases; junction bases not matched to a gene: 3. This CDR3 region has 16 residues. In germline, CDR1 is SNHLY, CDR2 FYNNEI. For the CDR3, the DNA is TGTGCCAGCAGTGAAGCCACGGACAGGGGGCACTATGGCTACACCTTC. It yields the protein CASSEATDRGHYGYTF.

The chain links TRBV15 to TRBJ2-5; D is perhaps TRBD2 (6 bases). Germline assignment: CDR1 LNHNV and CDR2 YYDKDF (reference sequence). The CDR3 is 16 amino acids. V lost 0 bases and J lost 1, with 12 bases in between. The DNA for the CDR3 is TGTGCCACCAGCAGAGATCAGGCGGGAATCCAAGAGACCCAGTACTTC. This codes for CATSRDQAGIQETQYF.

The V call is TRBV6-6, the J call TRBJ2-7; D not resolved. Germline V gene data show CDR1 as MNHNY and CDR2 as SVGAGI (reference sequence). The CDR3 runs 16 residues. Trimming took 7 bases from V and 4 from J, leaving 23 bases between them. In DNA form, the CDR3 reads TGTGCCAGCAAAGAACGAGAAGGCGCAATCCGTTACGAGCAGTACTTC. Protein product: CASKEREGAIRYEQYF.

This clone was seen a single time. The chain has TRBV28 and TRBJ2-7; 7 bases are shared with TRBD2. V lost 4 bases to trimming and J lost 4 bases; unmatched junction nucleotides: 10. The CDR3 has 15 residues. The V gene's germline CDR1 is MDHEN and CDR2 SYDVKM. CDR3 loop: CASSSTGWGGYEQYF. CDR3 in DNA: TGTGCCAGCAGTTCTACCGGGTGGGGGGGATACGAGCAGTACTTC.

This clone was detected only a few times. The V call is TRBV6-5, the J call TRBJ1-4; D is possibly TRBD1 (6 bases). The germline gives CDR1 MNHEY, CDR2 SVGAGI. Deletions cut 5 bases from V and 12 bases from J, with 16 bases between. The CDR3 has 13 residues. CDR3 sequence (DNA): TGTGCCAGCAGTACAGGGACCAGTAGAGAACTGTTTTTT. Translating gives CASSTGTSRELFF.

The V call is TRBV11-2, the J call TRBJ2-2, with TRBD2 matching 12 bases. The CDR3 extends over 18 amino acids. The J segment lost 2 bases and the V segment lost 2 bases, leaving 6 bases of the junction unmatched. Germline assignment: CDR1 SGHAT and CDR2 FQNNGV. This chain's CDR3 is CASSLLGLAGSNTGELFF. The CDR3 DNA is TGTGCCAGCAGCTTACTTGGACTAGCGGGGTCTAACACCGGGGAGCTGTTTTTT.

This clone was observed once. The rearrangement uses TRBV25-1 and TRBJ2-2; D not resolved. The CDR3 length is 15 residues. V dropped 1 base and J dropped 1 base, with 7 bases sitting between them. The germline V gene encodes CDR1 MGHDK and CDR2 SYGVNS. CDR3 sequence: CASSESVGNTGELFF. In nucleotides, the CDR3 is TGTGCCAGCAGTGAATCCGTGGGGAACACCGGGGAGCTGTTTTTT. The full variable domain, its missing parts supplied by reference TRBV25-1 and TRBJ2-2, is EADIYQTPRYLVIGTGKKITLECSQTMGHDKMYWYQQDPGMELHLIHYSYGVNSTEKGDLSSESTVSRIRTEHFPLTLESARPSHTSQYLCASSESVGNTGELFFGEGSRLTVL.

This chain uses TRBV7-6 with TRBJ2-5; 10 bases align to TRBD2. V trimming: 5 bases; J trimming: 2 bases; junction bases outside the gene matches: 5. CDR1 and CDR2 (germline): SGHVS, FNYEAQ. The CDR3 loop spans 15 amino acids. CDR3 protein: CASSPTSGIQETQYF. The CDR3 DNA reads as TGTGCCAGCAGCCCTACTAGCGGGATTCAAGAGACCCAGTACTTC.

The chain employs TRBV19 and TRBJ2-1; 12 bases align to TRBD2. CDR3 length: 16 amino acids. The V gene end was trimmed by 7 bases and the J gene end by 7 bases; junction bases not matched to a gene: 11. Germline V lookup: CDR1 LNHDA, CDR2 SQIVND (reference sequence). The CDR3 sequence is CASMEQGTSGRNEQFF. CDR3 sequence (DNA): TGTGCCAGTATGGAGCAAGGGACTAGCGGGCGGAATGAGCAGTTCTTC.

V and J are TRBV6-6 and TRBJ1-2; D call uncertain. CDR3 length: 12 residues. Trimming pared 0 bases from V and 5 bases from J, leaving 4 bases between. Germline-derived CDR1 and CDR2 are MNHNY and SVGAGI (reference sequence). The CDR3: CASSYSGYGYTF. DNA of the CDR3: TGTGCCAGCAGTTACTCAGGGTATGGCTACACCTTC.

Here the CDR3 DNA reads TGTGCCAGCAGACAGGGAGGCAATCAGCCCCAGCATTTT. Translation gives CASRQGGNQPQHF. The chain is built from TRBV7-9 and TRBJ1-5, with TRBD1 as a possible D gene (6 bases). V was trimmed by 6 bases and J by 2 bases, leaving 8 bases between them. The CDR3 spans 13 residues. Germline loops: CDR1 SEHNR, CDR2 FQNEAQ (reference sequence).

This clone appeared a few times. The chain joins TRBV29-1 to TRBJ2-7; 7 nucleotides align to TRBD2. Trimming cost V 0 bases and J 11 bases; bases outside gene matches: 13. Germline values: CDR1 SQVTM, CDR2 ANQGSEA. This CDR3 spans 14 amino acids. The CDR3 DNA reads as TGCAGCGTTGAAGATGGGGGGGGGACCCCGAGTGAGTACTTC. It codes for CSVEDGGGTPSEYF.

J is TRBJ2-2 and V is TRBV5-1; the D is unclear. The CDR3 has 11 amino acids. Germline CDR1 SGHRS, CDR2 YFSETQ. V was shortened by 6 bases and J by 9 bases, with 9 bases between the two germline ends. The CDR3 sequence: CASKSVRELFF. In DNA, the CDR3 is TGCGCCAGCAAGTCGGTCCGGGAGCTGTTTTTT. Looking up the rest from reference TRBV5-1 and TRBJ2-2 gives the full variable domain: KAGVTQTPRYLIKTRGQQVTLSCSPISGHRSVSWYQQTPGQGLQFLFEYFSETQRNKGNFPGRFSGRQFSNSRSEMNVSTLELGDSALYLCASKSVRELFFGEGSRLTVL.

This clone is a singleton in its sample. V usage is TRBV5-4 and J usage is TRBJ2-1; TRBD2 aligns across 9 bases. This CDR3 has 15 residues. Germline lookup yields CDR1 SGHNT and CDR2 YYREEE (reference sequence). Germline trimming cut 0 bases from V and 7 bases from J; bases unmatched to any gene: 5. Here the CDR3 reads CASSLGGGVDNEQFF. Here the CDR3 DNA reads TGTGCCAGCAGCTTGGGCGGGGGGGTCGATAATGAGCAGTTCTTC. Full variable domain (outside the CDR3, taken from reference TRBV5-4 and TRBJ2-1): ETGVTQSPTHLIKTRGQQVTLRCSSQSGHNTVSWYQQALGQGPQFIFQYYREEENGRGNFPPRFSGLQFPNYSSELNVNALELDDSALYLCASSLGGGVDNEQFFGPGTRLTVL.

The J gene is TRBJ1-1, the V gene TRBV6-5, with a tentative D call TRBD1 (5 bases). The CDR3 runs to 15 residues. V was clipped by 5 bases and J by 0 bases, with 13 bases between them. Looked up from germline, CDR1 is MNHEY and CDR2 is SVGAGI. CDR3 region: CASSVRVGVNTEAFF. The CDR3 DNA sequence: TGTGCCAGCAGTGTAAGGGTGGGGGTGAACACTGAAGCTTTCTTT.

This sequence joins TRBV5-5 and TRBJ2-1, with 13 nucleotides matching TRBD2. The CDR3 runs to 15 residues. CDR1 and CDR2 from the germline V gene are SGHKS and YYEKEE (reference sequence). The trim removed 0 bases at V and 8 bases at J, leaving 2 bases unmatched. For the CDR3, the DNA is TGTGCCAGCAGCTTGGGGACTAGCGGGAGCGATGAGCAGTTCTTC. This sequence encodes CASSLGTSGSDEQFF.

CDR3 sequence reads: CASSPRTPRDTQYF. DNA of the CDR3: TGTGCCAGCAGTCCCCGGACACCGAGAGATACGCAGTATTTT. The chain is built from TRBV2 and TRBJ2-3, with a weak D call TRBD1 (5 bases). Germline assignment: CDR1 SNHLY and CDR2 FYNNEI. CDR3 length: 14 amino acids. V lost 5 bases, J lost 5 bases, and 14 bases lay in between.

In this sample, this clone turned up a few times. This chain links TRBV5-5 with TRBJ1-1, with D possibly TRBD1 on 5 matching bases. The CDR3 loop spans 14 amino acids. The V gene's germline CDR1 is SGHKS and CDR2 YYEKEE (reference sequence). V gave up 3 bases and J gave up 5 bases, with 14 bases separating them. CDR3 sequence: CASSSQGLGTEAFF. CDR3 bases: TGTGCCAGCAGCTCCCAGGGTCTTGGAACTGAAGCTTTCTTT.